The T cell receptor (beta chain) under discussion was sequenced for a study of T cell changes during pregnancy in multiple sclerosis. V lost 5 bases, J lost 0 bases, and 3 bases stayed unmatched. Germline V gives CDR1 SEHNR, CDR2 FQNEAQ (reference sequence). The CDR3 totals 15 residues. Here immunoSEQ multiplex PCR was the method, and the copy in TCRdb shows in-frame clones only, minus some. The profile shows 33,000 or so clones, about nine tenths of them singletons. This sequence originates from a female donor with multiple sclerosis, enrolled in a pregnancy study. The V gene is TRBV7-9, the J gene TRBJ2-1; 8 nucleotides match TRBD2. This specimen was CD8+ T cells from peripheral blood mononuclear cells, taken in the second trimester of pregnancy. The CDR3 bases are TGTGCCAGCAGCCCCCGGGAGGGCTCCTACAATGAGCAGTTCTTC. Amino acids: CASSPREGSYNEQFF.